One sample yielded the 15 T cell receptor beta chains listed below, sequenced in a study of patients and donors after allogeneic stem cell transplantation. Via MiXCR, TCRdb re-called the RT-PCR reads, giving one row per CDR3 protein. The table lists about a million distinct CDR3 sequences, about 20% of them singletons, with under 6.5% in the top ten. Material: blood, either unsorted or a sorted T cell fraction (not recorded which). The origin of the receptors is a human donor who was either an allogeneic HSCT recipient or a stem cell or donor lymphocyte infusion donor (not recorded which). It is not recorded whose cells these are; they may come from a transplant donor.

This clonotype has a handful of counts. The chain is built from TRBV5-6 and TRBJ1-4; 7 bases are a match to TRBD1. The germline V gene has CDR1 SGHDT and CDR2 YYEEEE. The CDR3 covers 13 residues. Germline trimming cut 2 bases from V and 8 bases from J; bases unmatched to any gene: 3. The CDR3 protein is CASSFGTEEKLFF. CDR3 DNA: TGTGCCAGCAGCTTTGGGACAGAAGAAAAACTGTTTTTT.

This clonotype has a count of ten or more. The genes are TRBV29-1 and TRBJ1-1; D not certain. The CDR3 runs to 12 residues. Trimming removed 4 bases from V and 0 bases from J, with 6 bases in between. Germline CDR1 SQVTM, CDR2 ANQGSEA. Written as DNA, the CDR3 is TGCAGCGTTGGACTAATGAACACTGAAGCTTTCTTT. This codes for CSVGLMNTEAFF.

This chain uses TRBV2 with TRBJ2-3; possible D gene TRBD1, 6 bases. CDR3 length: 12 amino acids. The germline CDR1 and CDR2 sequences are SNHLY and FYNNEI. The V and J ends lost 2 bases and 10 bases respectively, with 10 bases between them. The CDR3 DNA sequence: TGTGCCAGCAGTGAAACAGGGTGGGCGCAGTATTTT. This sequence encodes CASSETGWAQYF.

The rearrangement joins TRBV11-1 to TRBJ2-1; D call uncertain. V was clipped by 5 bases and J by 3 bases, with 14 bases between them. The length of the CDR3 is 15 residues. CDR1 and CDR2 (germline): SGHAT, FQDESV (reference sequence). CDR3 in amino acids: CASSEARFFYNEQFF. The DNA of the CDR3 is TGTGCCAGCAGCGAGGCGCGGTTTTTCTACAATGAGCAGTTCTTC.

The J gene is TRBJ2-5, the V gene TRBV7-2, with D perhaps given as TRBD1 or TRBD2 (5 bases each). V dropped 3 bases and J dropped 4 bases, with 15 bases sitting between them. The CDR3 sequence is 15 residues long. Germline CDR1 reads SGHTA; CDR2 reads FQGNSA. The CDR3 sequence is CASSLAGTPRETQYF. CDR3 DNA sequence: TGTGCCAGCAGCTTGGCCGGGACCCCTAGAGAGACCCAGTACTTC.

The rearrangement links TRBV20-1 to TRBJ2-3, with no clear D. The CDR3 is made up of 15 amino acids. V lost 1 base, J lost 1 base, and 12 bases lay in between. Germline V gives CDR1 DFQATT, CDR2 SNEGSKA (reference sequence). CDR3: CSARGVLAGTDTQYF. Here the CDR3 DNA reads TGCAGTGCTAGAGGGGTCCTCGCGGGCACAGATACGCAGTATTTT.

The chain carries TRBV12-3 or TRBV12-4 and TRBJ1-6, with D hard to call. Trimming left V 6 bases short and J 9 bases short, with 15 bases between. This CDR3 contains 14 residues. CDR3 sequence (DNA): TGTGCCAGCAGCCGCTCGGGGTGGGGTTCACCCCTCCACTTT. This codes for CASSRSGWGSPLHF.

This chain links TRBV6-2 or TRBV6-3 with TRBJ2-5, with TRBD2 matching 8 bases. This CDR3 region has 15 residues. Trimming removed 9 bases from V and 5 bases from J; junction bases left unmatched: 14. Germline V CDR1 and CDR2: MNHEY, SVGEGT. The CDR3 DNA reads TGTGCCAGTTGCGATCTAGCGGGCGGAGGGGAGACCCAGTACTTC. Protein sequence: CASCDLAGGGETQYF.

This clonotype was counted only a few times. This chain uses TRBV7-2 with TRBJ2-5; tentatively, D is TRBD1 (5 bases). V shed 4 bases and J shed 5 bases, with 17 bases lying between them. This CDR3 region has 15 residues. Germline CDR1 and CDR2: SGHTA and FQGNSA. Here the CDR3 reads CASSSLAGLGETQYF. The CDR3 DNA reads TGTGCCAGCAGCTCTTTGGCAGGGCTCGGGGAGACCCAGTACTTC.

This clonotype was counted many times. The rearrangement links TRBV5-1 to TRBJ1-4; D might be TRBD1 (5 bases). The germline V and J ends were trimmed by 4 bases and 3 bases, with 13 bases remaining between them. CDR3 length: 15 residues. CDR1 and CDR2 from the germline V gene are SGHRS and YFSETQ. CDR3 protein: CASSSRGTANEKLFF. CDR3 coding DNA: TGCGCCAGCAGCAGTAGGGGTACGGCTAATGAAAAACTGTTTTTT.

This sequence joins TRBV28 and TRBJ2-7; TRBD2 matches 7 bases. The germline CDR1 and CDR2 sequences are MDHEN and SYDVKM. CDR3 size: 18 residues. Trimming cost V 6 bases and J 2 bases; bases outside gene matches: 19. CDR3 loop: CASRPGLPGVKVPYEQYF. The CDR3 nucleotides read TGTGCCAGCAGACCGGGACTACCGGGAGTTAAGGTCCCCTACGAGCAGTACTTC.

The rearrangement uses TRBV24-1 and TRBJ2-1, with 8 bases fitting TRBD2. This CDR3 region has 16 residues. Trimming removed 6 bases from V and 4 bases from J; junction bases left unmatched: 10. The V gene's germline CDR1 is KGHDR and CDR2 SFDVKD. CDR3 amino acids: CATSLGVAGHYNEQFF. CDR3 coding DNA: TGTGCCACCAGTTTAGGGGTAGCGGGGCATTACAATGAGCAGTTCTTC.

This clonotype has just a few counts. J is TRBJ1-2 and V is TRBV7-9, with D uncertain. Germline CDR1 SEHNR, CDR2 FQNEAQ (reference sequence). This CDR3 comprises 14 residues. V was trimmed by 1 base and J by 4 bases, leaving 10 bases between them. The DNA for the CDR3 is TGTGCCAGCAGCTTAGGGAAGGGCGGCTATGGCTACACCTTC. Translated: CASSLGKGGYGYTF.

This clonotype was recorded many times. The rearrangement joins TRBV12-3 or TRBV12-4 to TRBJ1-1; a weak D match, TRBD1 (5 bases). This CDR3 has 11 amino acids. V lost 8 bases and J 7 bases, leaving 11 bases between the germline ends. The CDR3 nucleotides read TGTGCCAGCGGGGGAGGGGTTGAAGCTTTCTTT. Translated: CASGGGVEAFF.

On this clonotype itself: At one end the junction does not follow the germline gene, possibly because of a read error. The rearrangement joins TRBV25-1 to TRBJ1-1, with 7 bases fitting TRBD1. Germline V CDR1 and CDR2: MGHDK, SYGVNS. The CDR3 runs to 14 residues. The CDR3 reads CGSSEQGSGTEAFF. Here the CDR3 DNA reads TGTGGCAGCAGTGAACAGGGGAGTGGCACTGAAGCTTTCTTT. The full variable domain, in which reference TRBV25-1 and TRBJ1-1 provide the parts outside the CDR3, is EADIYQTPRYLVIGTGKKITLECSQTMGHDKMYWYQQDPGMELHLIHYSYGVNSTEKGDLSSESTVSRIRTEHFPLTLESARPSHTSQYLCGSSEQGSGTEAFFGQGTRLTVV.